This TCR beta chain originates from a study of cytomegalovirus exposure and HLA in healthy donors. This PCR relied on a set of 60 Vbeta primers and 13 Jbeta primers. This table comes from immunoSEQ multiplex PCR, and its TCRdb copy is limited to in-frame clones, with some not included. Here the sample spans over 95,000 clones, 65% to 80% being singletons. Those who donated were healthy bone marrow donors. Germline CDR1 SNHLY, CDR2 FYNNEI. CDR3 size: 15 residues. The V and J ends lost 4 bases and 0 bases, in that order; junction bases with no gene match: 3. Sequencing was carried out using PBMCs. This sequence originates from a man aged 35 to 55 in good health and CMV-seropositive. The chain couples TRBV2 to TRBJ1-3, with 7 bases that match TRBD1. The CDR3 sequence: CASSGQGLSGNTIYF. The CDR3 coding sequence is TGTGCCAGCAGTGGACAGGGTCTCTCTGGAAACACCATATATTTT.